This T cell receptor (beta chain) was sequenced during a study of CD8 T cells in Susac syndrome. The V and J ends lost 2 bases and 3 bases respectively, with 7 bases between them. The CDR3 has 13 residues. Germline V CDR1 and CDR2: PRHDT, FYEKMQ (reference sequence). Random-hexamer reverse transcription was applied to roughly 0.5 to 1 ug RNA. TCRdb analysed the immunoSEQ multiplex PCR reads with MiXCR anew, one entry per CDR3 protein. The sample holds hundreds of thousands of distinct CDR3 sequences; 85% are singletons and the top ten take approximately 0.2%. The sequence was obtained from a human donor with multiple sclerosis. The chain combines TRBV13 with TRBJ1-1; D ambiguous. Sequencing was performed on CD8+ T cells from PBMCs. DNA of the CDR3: TGTGCCAGCAGCTTAAACGGGGACACTGAAGCTTTCTTT. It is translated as CASSLNGDTEAFF.